The 20 T cell receptor beta chains below all came from one sample that was sequenced in a study of T cells expressing NK-cell markers. From its re-call of the 5' RACE reads, TCRdb lists each CDR3 protein once, without DNA. In all, the sample yields about 460,000 distinct CDR3 sequences. The sequenced material came from blood T cells: a sorted CD56 or NKG2C T cell subset, CD4+ or CD8+ T cells, or bulk PBMC T cells (not recorded which). These receptors were collected from a woman aged 45-60 years in good health.

This chain links TRBV24-1 with TRBJ2-3; TCRdb's D gene call, TRBD1, goes unchecked for lack of DNA. This CDR3 spans 13 amino acids. Germline loops: CDR1 KGHDR, CDR2 SFDVKD. CDR3 sequence reads: CATSDPRVSSQYF.

The rearrangement joins TRBV5-1 to TRBJ1-3; without DNA, the TCRdb call of TRBD1 cannot be checked. The germline CDR1 and CDR2 sequences are SGHRS and YFSETQ. The CDR3 length is 15 residues. CDR3 sequence: CASSSQGAVGNTIYF.

The chain has TRBV12-3 or TRBV12-4 and TRBJ2-5; TCRdb proposes TRBD1, but this gene call is untestable without DNA. The length of the CDR3 is 14 residues. This CDR3 is CASSLDRGGETQYF.

The J gene is TRBJ1-2, the V gene TRBV30; TCRdb lists TRBD1, though no DNA is available to test this call. The germline V gene encodes CDR1 GTSNPN and CDR2 SVGIG (reference sequence). This CDR3 has 14 residues. CDR3 region: CAWRGSGLAYGYTF.

The rearrangement uses TRBV27 and TRBJ2-2. The CDR3 is made up of 15 amino acids. Germline CDR1 and CDR2: MNHEY and SMNVEV (reference sequence). This CDR3 reads CASSLADRNTGELFF.

The V call is TRBV4-1, the J call TRBJ1-3; lacking DNA, the TRBD1 call made by TCRdb goes unchecked. The CDR3 contains 18 residues. Germline CDR1 reads MGHRA; CDR2 reads YSYEKL. CDR3 region: CASSQPGTGGSSGNTIYF.

This chain joins TRBV10-2 and TRBJ2-7; TCRdb gives TRBD1 as the D gene, but with no DNA this cannot be confirmed. The germline V gene has CDR1 WSHSY and CDR2 SAAADI. The CDR3 covers 13 residues. This CDR3 reads CASTPPRGYEQYF.

The chain recombines TRBV7-3 with TRBJ2-1; checking the TCRdb D call of TRBD2 is not possible without DNA. This CDR3 is built from 14 residues. From germline, CDR1 is SGHTA and CDR2 FQGTGA. The chain's CDR3 is CASSRDSGSNEQFF.

V is TRBV3-1 and J is TRBJ2-1. Per the germline V gene, CDR1 is LGHDT and CDR2 is YNNKEL (reference sequence). This CDR3 has 15 residues. CDR3 region: CASSREWLAYNEQFF.

V is TRBV6-5 and J is TRBJ2-1; TCRdb's D gene call, TRBD2, goes unchecked for lack of DNA. CDR1 and CDR2 (germline): MNHEY, SVGAGI. This CDR3 has 17 amino acids. CDR3 sequence reads: CASSPRTSGWIYNEQFF.

V gene TRBV2 combines with J gene TRBJ2-3; the TCRdb D gene call, TRBD2, has no DNA to confirm it. The germline V gene encodes CDR1 SNHLY and CDR2 FYNNEI. The length of the CDR3 is 17 residues. The CDR3 spells CASSDPGLAVTTDTQYF. Full variable domain (rest looked up from reference TRBV2 and TRBJ2-3): EPEVTQTPSHQVTQMGQEVILRCVPISNHLYFYWYRQILGQKVEFLVSFYNNEISEKSEIFDDQFSVERPDGSNFTLKIRSTKLEDSAMYFCASSDPGLAVTTDTQYFGPGTRLTVL.

The chain has TRBV7-8 and TRBJ1-2. The germline V gene encodes CDR1 SGHVS and CDR2 FQNEAQ. The CDR3 sequence is 14 residues long. The CDR3: CASSLDGPRYGYTF.

V gene TRBV20-1 combines with J gene TRBJ2-6; TCRdb proposes TRBD1, but this gene call is untestable without DNA. The CDR3 spans 15 residues. Germline CDR1 and CDR2: DFQATT and SNEGSKA (reference sequence). CDR3: CSADRVASGANVLTF.

This chain connects TRBV5-6 to TRBJ2-1; absent DNA, TCRdb's TRBD2 call cannot be checked. Germline CDR1 SGHDT, CDR2 YYEEEE. The CDR3 length is 16 residues. CDR3 loop: CASSLAAGSPTNEQFF.

The CDR3 sequence: CASSDRGASINEQFF. The chain recombines TRBV19 with TRBJ2-1; TCRdb outputs TRBD1, but without DNA this stays unchecked. The CDR3 runs to 15 residues. Germline V gene data show CDR1 as LNHDA and CDR2 as SQIVND (reference sequence).

This CDR3 is CASSQALAADTQYF. This sequence joins TRBV4-1 and TRBJ2-3. The germline V gene has CDR1 MGHRA and CDR2 YSYEKL. This CDR3 is built from 14 residues.

The chain combines TRBV6-5 with TRBJ1-3. This CDR3 spans 12 amino acids. Looked up from germline, CDR1 is MNHEY and CDR2 is SVGAGI. The CDR3: CASMGPGNTIYF.

The chain employs TRBV12-3 or TRBV12-4 and TRBJ1-2; with no DNA, the TCRdb D assignment of TRBD1 cannot be verified. The CDR3 has 18 amino acids. CDR3: CASRGDRVDEGTNYGYTF.

The chain uses TRBV10-1 and TRBJ2-5; TCRdb designates TRBD1, a call that cannot be tested without DNA. The CDR3 is 14 amino acids. Germline loops: CDR1 WNHNN, CDR2 SYGVQD (reference sequence). The CDR3 region is CASSEGTGAETQYF.

V is TRBV5-5 and J is TRBJ2-1; the D call of TRBD2 rests on TCRdb alone, since no DNA is present to check it. Germline V gene lookup returns CDR1 SGHKS and CDR2 YYEKEE (reference sequence). This CDR3 has 15 residues. CDR3 region: CASSPGTLSVNEQFF.